This T cell receptor beta chain was recovered during a study of OX40 agonist ivuxolimab in advanced cancers. Overall study context: Partial responses were recorded for three patients, including one with hepatocellular carcinoma and two with cutaneous melanoma.

Sequencing was performed with immunoSEQ multiplex PCR; in TCRdb, only in-frame clones are kept and a portion is missing. Of roughly 93,000 clones in the sample, about 90% are singletons; the top ten hold 1.5% to 2%. Worth noting for this clone: Its specificity is not known.

V lost 0 bases and J 6 bases, leaving 13 bases between the germline ends. Per germline, CDR1 SGHRS and CDR2 YFSETQ. The CDR3 sequence is 15 residues long. Findings and caveats of the study: Mean expanded clone counts were higher in CD8+ than CD4+ T cells.

The source of this sequence is an adult with an advanced solid tumor such as melanoma, head and neck, liver or kidney cancer. The source material was CD4+ or CD8+ T cells sorted from blood, sampled in a trial of the OX40 agonist ivuxolimab. V usage is TRBV5-1 and J usage is TRBJ2-1; a possible D gene is TRBD2 (6 bases). The CDR3 loop reads CASSLGASESNEQFF. The CDR3 coding sequence is TGCGCCAGCAGCTTGGGGGCTAGCGAGAGCAATGAGCAGTTCTTC.